A single sample gave rise to the 20 T cell receptor beta chains below, sequenced in a study of T cells in Graves' hyperthyroidism and ophthalmopathy. Template material for amplifying TCR beta CDR3 regions consisted of RNA transcripts. HTBI primers were used for first-round RT-PCR of the TCR CDR3. A single record per CDR3 protein comes from TCRdb applying MiXCR to the multiplex PCR reads. The sample contains a few hundred thousand distinct CDR3 sequences, 14% of which appear only once. The sequenced sample was blood. The receptors come from a young woman with Graves' ophthalmopathy.

This clonotype was counted ten times or more. The chain joins TRBV7-9 to TRBJ2-3; 11 bases agree with TRBD2. V lost 5 bases and J lost 11; bases outside the gene matches: 6. CDR1 and CDR2 from the germline V gene are SEHNR and FQNEAQ (reference sequence). The CDR3 is made up of 13 amino acids. The CDR3 bases are TGTGCCAGCAGCCAGCTAGCGGGGGGACGGCAGTATTTT. It translates to CASSQLAGGRQYF.

Many counts were recorded for this clonotype. This rearrangement joins TRBV13 to TRBJ2-1; TRBD1 matches 8 bases. This CDR3 comprises 12 residues. V trimming: 2 bases; J trimming: 12 bases; junction bases outside the gene matches: 3. CDR1 is PRHDT, CDR2 FYEKMQ, per germline (reference sequence). The CDR3 coding sequence is TGTGCCAGCAGCTTATTAGGGACAGGGCAGTTCTTC. It encodes CASSLLGTGQFF.

This clonotype was recorded many times. The chain links TRBV7-2 to TRBJ2-4, with D possibly matching TRBD2 (5 bases). Trimming removed 2 bases from V and 0 bases from J, with 14 bases in between. Germline V CDR1 and CDR2: SGHTA, FQGNSA. The CDR3 sequence is 17 residues long. The CDR3 DNA sequence: TGTGCCAGCAGCTTATCGGGGTCCTGGGTAGCCAAAAACATTCAGTACTTC. It translates to CASSLSGSWVAKNIQYF.

This clonotype was observed a handful of times. The chain uses TRBV27 and TRBJ1-6; D ambiguous. The CDR3 contains 13 residues. Germline CDR1 MNHEY, CDR2 SMNVEV (reference sequence). V shed 2 bases and J shed 7 bases, with 6 bases lying between them. CDR3 DNA: TGTGCCAGCAGTTTACAGGAGAATTCACCCCTCCACTTT. It yields the protein CASSLQENSPLHF.

The chain recombines TRBV29-1 with TRBJ1-2, with 11 bases fitting TRBD1. With 4 bases clipped from V and 8 bases from J, the junction kept 15 bases outside the gene matches. CDR1 and CDR2 from the germline V gene are SQVTM and ANQGSEA. The length of the CDR3 is 16 residues. The CDR3 loop is CSVGPLQGQGVGGYTF. DNA of the CDR3: TGCAGCGTTGGCCCCCTGCAGGGACAGGGGGTGGGAGGCTACACCTTC. Full variable domain (remainder filled in from reference TRBV29-1 and TRBJ1-2): SAVISQKPSRDICQRGTSLTIQCQVDSQVTMMFWYRQQPGQSLTLIATANQGSEATYESGFVIDKFPISRPNLTFSTLTVSNMSPEDSSIYLCSVGPLQGQGVGGYTFGSGTRLTVV.

This clonotype was detected a few times. The chain links TRBV15 to TRBJ1-4, with D tentatively TRBD1 (6 bases). Deletions cut 6 bases from V and 5 bases from J, with 13 bases between. The V gene's germline CDR1 is LNHNV and CDR2 YYDKDF (reference sequence). The CDR3 consists of 14 residues. DNA for the CDR3: TGTGCCACCAGTGTACCAGGGGCGAATGAAAAACTGTTTTTT. Translation: CATSVPGANEKLFF.

With regard to this clonotype: Possible read error: a much larger clone is one base away. The V call is TRBV3-1, the J call TRBJ2-2; possibly TRBD2 for D (5 bases). The V gene's germline CDR1 is LGHDT and CDR2 YNNKEL (reference sequence). The CDR3 is 13 amino acids. Trimming took off 7 bases at V and 5 bases at J, with 11 bases between the two ends. CDR3 DNA: TGTGCCAGCATCGAACGGGGTACCGGGGAGCTGTTTTTT. Translated, it gives CASIERGTGELFF.

This clonotype was found many times. This chain joins TRBV28 and TRBJ2-7, with a possible D match to TRBD2 (7 bases). Trimming cost V 7 bases and J 3 bases, with 10 bases left between them. Germline CDR1 reads MDHEN; CDR2 reads SYDVKM. CDR3 size: 12 residues. CDR3 sequence: CASNGGLYEQYF. The CDR3 coding sequence is TGTGCCAGCAACGGGGGGCTCTACGAGCAGTACTTC.

The chain recombines TRBV6-2 or TRBV6-3 with TRBJ2-1, with 15 positions matching TRBD2. The germline gives CDR1 MNHEY, CDR2 SVGEGT. This CDR3 region has 18 residues. J lost 6 bases, V lost 5 bases, and 11 bases had no gene match. CDR3 in DNA: TGTGCCAGCAGTGGACTAGCGGGGGGGCCGAGTTTGGCCAATGAGCAGTTCTTC. Its protein product is CASSGLAGGPSLANEQFF.

On this clonotype: This may come from a read error, since a much larger clone is one base off. This chain uses TRBV24-1 with TRBJ2-1; D may be TRBD2 (6 bases). This CDR3 spans 14 amino acids. Looked up from germline, CDR1 is KGHDR and CDR2 is SFDVKD. Here the CDR3 reads CATSDLTDYNKQFF. The CDR3 DNA reads TGTGCCACCAGTGATTTGACGGACTACAATAAGCAGTTCTTC.

With regard to this clonotype: A junction boundary mismatches the germline segment, possibly from a read error. The chain links TRBV20-1 to TRBJ1-2; D remains unclear. The CDR3 runs 14 residues. Per the germline V gene, CDR1 is DFQATT and CDR2 is SNEGSKA (reference sequence). In DNA, the CDR3 is TGCAGTGCAAGAGCAATTGATGCTAACTATGGCTACACCTTC. Translating it yields CSARAIDANYGYTF.

This clonotype was counted many times. The V and J genes are TRBV20-1 and TRBJ2-7, with TRBD2 matching over 12 bases. J lost 0 bases, V lost 4 bases, and 7 bases had no gene match. The CDR3 is 16 residues long. Germline CDR1 and CDR2: DFQATT and SNEGSKA (reference sequence). The CDR3, as DNA: TGCAGTGCTACTGGACTAGCGGGAAAAAGCTCCTACGAGCAGTACTTC. This encodes CSATGLAGKSSYEQYF.

This clonotype was detected many times. The gene calls are TRBV13 and TRBJ2-3; 9 bases are shared with TRBD2. Germline CDR1 is PRHDT and CDR2 is FYEKMQ (reference sequence). Losses at the gene ends were 5 bases for V and 2 bases for J; bases not matched to a gene: 8. CDR3 length: 16 residues. The CDR3 DNA follows: TGTGCCAGCAGCCCCTTACAGCGGGGGGTCACAGATACGCAGTATTTT. It specifies CASSPLQRGVTDTQYF.

With regard to this clonotype: Its ends do not fully match the called genes, so a read error is possible. The gene calls are TRBV6-6 and TRBJ1-3; TRBD1 agrees at 11 bases. Germline CDR1 and CDR2: MNHNY and SVGAGI (reference sequence). CDR3 size: 19 residues. This CDR3 reads CASSYGSRTGGAPGDTIYF. CDR3 nucleotide sequence: TGTGCCAGCAGTTACGGTTCGAGGACAGGGGGCGCGCCTGGAGACACCATATATTTT.

CDR3 region: CSVATGWLNTEAFF. The CDR3 coding sequence is TGCAGCGTTGCTACAGGGTGGTTGAACACTGAAGCTTTCTTT. The V gene is TRBV29-1, the J gene TRBJ1-1, with D possibly matching TRBD1 (6 bases). Germline loops: CDR1 SQVTM, CDR2 ANQGSEA. The CDR3 sequence is 14 residues long. Trimming took 4 bases from V and 0 from J, leaving 12 bases between them.

This clonotype was seen many times. The genes are TRBV6-1 and TRBJ1-2; no firm D call. Germline V CDR1 and CDR2: MNHNS, SASEGT. V gave up 5 bases and J gave up 4 bases, with 23 bases separating them. The CDR3 has 17 amino acids. The CDR3 DNA reads TGTGCCAGCAGTTACACCCATAAGGGAGACCCAGCCTATGGCTACACCTTC. It yields the protein CASSYTHKGDPAYGYTF.

The chain carries TRBV28 and TRBJ1-1, with 8 bases identical to TRBD1. Trimming removed 5 bases from V and 8 bases from J; junction bases left unmatched: 7. The CDR3 covers 13 residues. Germline CDR1 is MDHEN and CDR2 is SYDVKM. The CDR3 region has the DNA TGTGCCAGCAGTGTGACAGGGGCGCGCGAAGCTTTCTTT. Its translation is CASSVTGAREAFF.

As regards this clonotype: This may come from a read error, since a much larger clone is one base off. V gene TRBV27 combines with J gene TRBJ2-5, with 9 positions matching TRBD1. Germline V CDR1 and CDR2: MNHEY, SMNVEV (reference sequence). There are 23 residues in the CDR3. V shed 5 bases, J shed 1 base, and the junction held 29 bases outside the gene matches. CDR3 in DNA: TGTGCCAGCAGTATGTTTTGGAACCGGGACAGGGTACAGGGGGCCACGGGCCAAGAGACCCAGTACTTC. Protein: CASSMFWNRDRVQGATGQETQYF.

This sequence joins TRBV5-1 and TRBJ2-1, with 14 nucleotides matching TRBD2. V dropped 4 bases and J dropped 4; count of bases not matched to a gene: 7. CDR1 and CDR2 (germline): SGHRS, YFSETQ. The CDR3 spans 17 residues. The CDR3 region is CASSQLRTSGGYNEQFF. DNA of the CDR3: TGCGCCAGCAGCCAACTTCGGACTAGCGGGGGGTACAATGAGCAGTTCTTC.

Worth noting for this clonotype: Relative to the germline gene, one junction end is altered; a read error may explain this. The chain recombines TRBV5-1 with TRBJ2-5; 10 positions agree with TRBD2. This CDR3 comprises 15 residues. Germline V lookup: CDR1 SGHRS, CDR2 YFSETQ. The CDR3 here is CASSPSGGAWETQCF. The CDR3 DNA reads as TGCGCCAGCAGTCCGAGCGGGGGGGCCTGGGAGACCCAGTGCTTC.